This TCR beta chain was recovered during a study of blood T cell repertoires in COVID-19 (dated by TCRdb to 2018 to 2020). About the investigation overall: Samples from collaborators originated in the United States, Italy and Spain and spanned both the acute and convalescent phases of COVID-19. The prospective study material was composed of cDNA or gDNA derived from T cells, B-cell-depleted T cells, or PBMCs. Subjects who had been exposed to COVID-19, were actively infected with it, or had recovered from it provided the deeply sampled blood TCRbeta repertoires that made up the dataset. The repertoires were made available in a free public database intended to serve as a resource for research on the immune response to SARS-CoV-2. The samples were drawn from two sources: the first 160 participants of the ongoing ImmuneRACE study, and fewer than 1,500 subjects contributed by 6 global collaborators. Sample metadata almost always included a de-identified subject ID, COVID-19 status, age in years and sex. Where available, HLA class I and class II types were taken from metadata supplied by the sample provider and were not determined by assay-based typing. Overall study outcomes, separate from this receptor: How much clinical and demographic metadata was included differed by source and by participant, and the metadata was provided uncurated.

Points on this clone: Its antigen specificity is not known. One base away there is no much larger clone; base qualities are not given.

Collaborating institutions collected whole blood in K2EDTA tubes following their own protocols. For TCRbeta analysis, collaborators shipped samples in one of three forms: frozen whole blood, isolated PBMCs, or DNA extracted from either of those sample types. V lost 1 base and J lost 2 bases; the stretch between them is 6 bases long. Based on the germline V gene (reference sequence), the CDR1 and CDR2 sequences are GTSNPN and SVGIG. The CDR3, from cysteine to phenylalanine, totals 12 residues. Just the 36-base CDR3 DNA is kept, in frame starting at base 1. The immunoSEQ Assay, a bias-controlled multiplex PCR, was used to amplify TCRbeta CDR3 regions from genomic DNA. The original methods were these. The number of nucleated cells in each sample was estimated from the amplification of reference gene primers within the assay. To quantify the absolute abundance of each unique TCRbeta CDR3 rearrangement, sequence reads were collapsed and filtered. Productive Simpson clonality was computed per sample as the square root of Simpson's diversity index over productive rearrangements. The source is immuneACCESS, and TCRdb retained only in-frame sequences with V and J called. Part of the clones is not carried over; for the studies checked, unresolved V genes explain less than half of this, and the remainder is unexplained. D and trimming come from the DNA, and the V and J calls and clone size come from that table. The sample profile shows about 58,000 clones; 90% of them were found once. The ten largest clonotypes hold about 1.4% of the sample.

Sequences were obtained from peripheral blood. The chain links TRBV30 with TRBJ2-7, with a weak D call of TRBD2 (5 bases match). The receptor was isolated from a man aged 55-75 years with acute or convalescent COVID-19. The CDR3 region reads CAWSAGAYEQYF. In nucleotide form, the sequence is TGTGCCTGGAGTGCCGGGGCCTACGAGCAGTACTTC. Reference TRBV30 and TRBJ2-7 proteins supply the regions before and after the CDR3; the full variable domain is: SQTIHQWPATLVQPVGSPLSLECTVEGTSNPNLYWYRQAAGRGLQLLFYSVGIGQISSEVPQNLSASRPQDRQFILSSKKLLLSDSGFYLCAWSAGAYEQYFGPGTRLTVT.